Shown below are 12 T cell receptor beta chains from a single sample sequenced in a study of shared clonotypes between healthy human individuals. Here immunoSEQ multiplex PCR was the method, and the copy in TCRdb shows in-frame clones only, minus some. The table lists around 1.5 million clones, 95% to 99% of them singletons. What was sequenced was naive CD4+ T cells sorted from blood. The subset: CD45RA+ positively selected. The receptors shown here come from a man younger than 45 in good health.

V gene TRBV6-1 combines with J gene TRBJ2-7; no definite D call. Germline-derived CDR1 and CDR2 are MNHNS and SASEGT. With 0 bases removed from V and 2 bases from J, the gap between germline ends came to 8 bases. This CDR3 is 14 amino acids long. The CDR3 sequence: CASSEAGYTYEQYF. CDR3 nucleotide sequence: TGTGCCAGCAGTGAAGCGGGATACACCTACGAGCAGTACTTC.

The rearrangement links TRBV2 to TRBJ1-5, with 7 bases fitting TRBD1. V lost 7 bases to trimming and J lost 6 bases; unmatched junction nucleotides: 9. This CDR3 has 14 amino acids. Germline CDR1 SNHLY, CDR2 FYNNEI. CDR3 sequence (DNA): TGTGCCAGCAACTTACAGGGGATGAGTCAGCCCCAGCATTTT. Amino acids: CASNLQGMSQPQHF.

The chain combines TRBV14 with TRBJ2-1; no reliable D call. CDR3 length: 15 amino acids. Germline assignment: CDR1 SGHDN and CDR2 FVKESK. The ends were cut back, 3 bases at V and 2 bases at J, with 11 bases in the middle. The CDR3 loop is CASSQGRAAYNEQFF. CDR3 bases: TGTGCCAGCAGCCAGGGTCGGGCCGCCTACAATGAGCAGTTCTTC. Full variable domain (outside the CDR3, taken from reference TRBV14 and TRBJ2-1): EAGVTQFPSHSVIEKGQTVTLRCDPISGHDNLYWYRRVMGKEIKFLLHFVKESKQDESGMPNNRFLAERTGGTYSTLKVQPAELEDSGVYFCASSQGRAAYNEQFFGPGTRLTVL.

The rearrangement joins TRBV5-4 to TRBJ2-7; unclear D gene. Germline CDR1 and CDR2: SGHNT and YYREEE (reference sequence). The germline V and J ends were trimmed by 4 bases and 6 bases, with 14 bases remaining between them. This CDR3 contains 13 residues. Here the CDR3 reads CASSPTYPAEQYF. CDR3 nucleotides: TGTGCCAGCAGCCCCACATATCCCGCCGAGCAGTACTTC.

Written as DNA, the CDR3 is TGCAGCGTAGCCGACAGGTCCGAAGAGACCCAGTACTTC. Amino acids: CSVADRSEETQYF. The chain has TRBV29-1 and TRBJ2-5; possibly TRBD1 for D (6 bases). CDR1 and CDR2 (germline): SQVTM, ANQGSEA. Trimming removed 6 bases from V and 3 bases from J, with 14 bases in between. The CDR3 is 13 amino acids. Full variable domain (outside the CDR3, taken from reference TRBV29-1 and TRBJ2-5): SAVISQKPSRDICQRGTSLTIQCQVDSQVTMMFWYRQQPGQSLTLIATANQGSEATYESGFVIDKFPISRPNLTFSTLTVSNMSPEDSSIYLCSVADRSEETQYFGPGTRLLVL.

The J gene is TRBJ2-3, the V gene TRBV30, with TRBD2 matching 8 bases. CDR1 is GTSNPN and CDR2 is SVGIG in the germline V gene (reference sequence). V shed 0 bases and J 5 bases; nucleotides not matched to a gene: 4. The CDR3 length is 14 residues. CDR3 amino acids: CAWSVLAGLDTQYF. The CDR3 nucleotides are TGTGCCTGGAGTGTGTTAGCGGGGCTAGATACGCAGTATTTT.

This rearrangement joins TRBV11-2 to TRBJ2-5; D remains unclear. V was shortened by 2 bases and J by 5 bases, with 12 bases between the two germline ends. The CDR3 extends over 14 amino acids. CDR1 and CDR2 (germline): SGHAT, FQNNGV. The CDR3 here is CASSLRIIAETQYF. In DNA, the CDR3 is TGTGCCAGCAGCTTAAGGATTATCGCGGAGACCCAGTACTTC.

V is TRBV5-6 and J is TRBJ2-4; D is unclear. The V and J ends lost 1 base and 0 bases respectively, with 14 bases between them. From germline, CDR1 is SGHDT and CDR2 YYEEEE. This CDR3 region has 17 residues. The CDR3 coding sequence is TGTGCCAGCAGCTTGTCGGCAGGAACACTAGCCAAAAACATTCAGTACTTC. Protein: CASSLSAGTLAKNIQYF. Filled out from reference TRBV5-6 and TRBJ2-4, the complete variable domain reads DAGVTQSPTHLIKTRGQQVTLRCSPKSGHDTVSWYQQALGQGPQFIFQYYEEEERQRGNFPDRFSGHQFPNYSSELNVNALLLGDSALYLCASSLSAGTLAKNIQYFGAGTRLSVL.

This chain uses TRBV19 with TRBJ1-5; D is uncertain. CDR3 length: 13 amino acids. Germline V gene lookup returns CDR1 LNHDA and CDR2 SQIVND (reference sequence). The germline V and J ends were trimmed by 5 bases and 3 bases, with 8 bases remaining between them. The CDR3 sequence: CASSLRFNQPQHF. The CDR3 nucleotides read TGTGCCAGTAGTCTCCGGTTCAATCAGCCCCAGCATTTT.

The V call is TRBV10-3, the J call TRBJ1-1, with D possibly being TRBD1 (5 bases). Trimming removed 3 bases at V and 4 bases at J, with 12 bases between. CDR1 is ENHRY, CDR2 SYGVKD, per germline. The CDR3 is 14 amino acids. The CDR3 is CAISDPRGFTEAFF. The CDR3 nucleotides are TGTGCCATCAGTGACCCGAGGGGTTTCACTGAAGCTTTCTTT.

The chain uses TRBV5-1 and TRBJ2-1; D not resolved. Germline lookup yields CDR1 SGHRS and CDR2 YFSETQ. The CDR3 extends over 13 amino acids. Between the trimmed V and J ends, which lost 0 bases and 10 bases, there was a span of 11 bases. The CDR3 here is CASSLVTSPEQFF. The CDR3 DNA is TGCGCCAGCAGCTTGGTTACCAGCCCCGAGCAGTTCTTC.

The V and J genes are TRBV28 and TRBJ1-2; unclear D gene. Germline assignment: CDR1 MDHEN and CDR2 SYDVKM. The CDR3 has 10 residues. Trimming removed 6 bases at V and 11 bases at J, with 10 bases between. The CDR3 spells CASSSVTYTF. DNA of the CDR3: TGTGCCAGCAGCTCTGTGACTTACACCTTC.